This T cell receptor beta chain was observed in a study of Graves' ophthalmopathy and Graves' hyperthyroidism (dated by TCRdb to 2016 to 2019). With regard to the full study: Peripheral blood was collected at initial diagnosis, prior to any treatment. To explore V-J signatures that separate ophthalmopathy from hyperthyroidism, a discovery set of approximately 100 patients was enrolled, consisting of approximately 44 with ophthalmopathy and roughly 60 with stable hyperthyroidism. In more than five hyperthyroidism patients, T-cell repertoires of thyroid tissue and blood were compared. The study used TCR beta repertoire signatures to distinguish Graves' ophthalmopathy from Graves' hyperthyroidism and to predict progression to ophthalmopathy. The independent validation cohort included 18 to 20 hyperthyroidism patients plus 17 patients who later progressed from hyperthyroidism to ophthalmopathy. In total, 135 blood samples were TCR-sequenced: around 42 ophthalmopathy, under 80 hyperthyroidism and about 17 hyperthyroidism-to-ophthalmopathy patients. Once sampling was done, hyperthyroidism patients were given methimazole at a starting dose of 30 mg daily, while ophthalmopathy patients were given high-dose intravenous methylprednisolone. The 90 to 100 discovery patients were randomly divided into training and test sets at a 7:3 ratio. Study-wide conclusions, independent of this receptor: In validation, the model predicted ophthalmopathy progression with about 64% sensitivity and approximately 78% specificity; roughly eleven predicted patients were CT-confirmed with GO in a median of roughly 6.8 months. Most expanded thyroid clonotypes with frequency above 0.001 were also detected in blood, suggesting blood repertoires may reflect the thyroid immune response. Ophthalmopathy was separated from stable hyperthyroidism by the 13-signature model with roughly 90% sensitivity and roughly 83% specificity in cross-validation and with 80%/75% in the test set. Sample size was not predetermined statistically, and investigators were not blinded to group allocation.

The CDR3 starts with the cysteine, ends with the phenylalanine, and has 16 residues. The retained sequence is limited to the CDR3, 48 bases, with the frame set at the first base. Trimming takes 3 bases from V and 7 bases from J, and the germline ends sit 18 bases apart. Sequences MDHEN (CDR1) and SYDVKM (CDR2) are obtained from the germline V gene. In its sample, this clonotype was seen many times. The antigen this receptor binds is unknown. No base qualities exist here, and no much larger clone lies one base off it. For repertoire sequencing, the TCR beta CDR3 regions were amplified from RNA transcripts. HTBI primers and the Qiagen OneStep RT-PCR kit were used in a first-round RT-PCR, which was followed by a second-round multiplex PCR, size selection and purification. Libraries were sequenced on an Illumina HiSeq2000 using paired-end 100 bp reads. The study's processing was this. Reads were processed with SOAPnuke, discarding reads with adapters, uncalled bases, mean Phred below 15, or no exact constant-primer or identifier match. COPE v1.2.5 was used to merge high-quality paired reads. Unique nucleotide sequences were defined as clonotypes and aligned to IMGT TRB V, D and J references using MiTCR v1.1. The analysis was limited to V-J combinations with a frequency above 0.0001, which together covered over 98% of repertoires. A TCR clonal expansion and chaos score per V-J combination was defined as the ratio of F50 clonal expansion to chaos observed in the TCRdist matrix. Welch's t-statistics and random forest were used to reduce the features to 13 V-J combinations, which were then used as input to a naive Bayes classifier. The similarity between thyroid and blood repertoires was quantified using the Morisita-Horn index. TCRdb cleaned the public reads at Q25 with fastp, built clones with MiXCR and kept in-frame beta chains. Each CDR3 protein gets just one entry, which takes the most common genes and DNA from the rows behind it. It is TCRdb's table, rather than the study itself, that gives the V and J calls and clone size. A total of approximately 160,000 distinct CDR3 sequences appear in this sample, roughly two fifths of them only once. Approximately 8.9% of the sample lies in the top ten.

The ophthalmopathy patients had moderately to severely active disease, with a Clinical Activity Score of 3 or higher, a NOSPECS grade of 4 or higher, and a disease duration of less than 3 months. Patients were excluded if they had other autoimmune diseases, uncontrolled infections, pregnancy or lactation. Clinical symptoms, serum thyroxine, TRAb, thyroid ultrasound and orbital computed tomography formed the basis of the diagnosis. Using Ficoll-Paque density gradient centrifugation, PBMCs were isolated from approximately 11 ml of fresh peripheral blood. Total RNA was extracted using Trizol reagent, and RNA quality was checked on an Agilent 2100 Bioanalyzer.

The receptor's source is a man younger than 40 with Graves' ophthalmopathy. Donor details come from another sample of the same person, matched by shared clones. The sample taken for sequencing was peripheral blood. The rearrangement joined TRBV28 to TRBJ2-2; the D gene may be TRBD1 or TRBD2, since each aligns over 6 bases. The CDR3 region has the sequence CASSFKEGQGFGELFF. The DNA sequence is given as TGTGCCAGCAGTTTTAAGGAGGGGCAGGGGTTCGGGGAGCTGTTTTTT.